This TCR beta chain is from a study of T-cell memory formation after mild COVID-19. Study-wide background: Clusters were largely donor specific.

The V gene's germline CDR1 is SGHRS and CDR2 YFSETQ. The CDR3 extends over 15 amino acids. V trimming: 5 bases; J trimming: 4 bases; junction bases outside the gene matches: 9. Regarding the study as a whole: The appearance of some responding clones in pre-infection memory suggested that cross-reactive memory joined. The authors did not confirm SARS-CoV-2 specificity of second-wave clones peaking day 37.

5'RACE primed from the constant segment yielded TCR alpha and TCR beta cDNA libraries bearing sample barcodes and UMIs. MiXCR, run by TCRdb on the 5' RACE reads, gives a single entry per CDR3 protein. The sample shows roughly 280,000 distinct CDR3 sequences, around 15% of them seen only once. Remarks on this clonotype: Its antigen is unidentified.

Input material: PBMCs or a T cell subset sorted from them (not recorded which). The J gene is TRBJ2-5, the V gene TRBV5-1; 9 nucleotides align to TRBD1. The TCR originated in a man younger than 35 who had mild COVID-19 (a few samples of this study predate the infection). Cell type and time point are not known. CDR3 residues: CASSLGTGRRETQYF. The CDR3 region has the DNA TGCGCCAGCAGTCTAGGGACAGGGAGGAGAGAGACCCAGTACTTC.